The 28 T cell receptor beta chains below come from one sample, sequenced in a study of Tregs in tolerant kidney transplant recipients. Produced via immunoSEQ multiplex PCR; TCRdb's table is partial and in-frame only. The sample has 30,000 or so clones. The sample here was CD8+ T cells from blood, taken before the transplant. These TCRs come from a human donor who received a combined kidney and bone marrow transplant.

Regarding this clone: Read data end 3 residues before the CDR3 end; the end is taken from the germline J gene. The rearrangement links TRBV2 to TRBJ2-7; 8 nucleotides align to TRBD1. The J segment lost 6 bases and the V segment lost 3 bases, leaving 10 bases of the junction unmatched. This CDR3 has 15 amino acids. The germline CDR1 and CDR2 sequences are SNHLY and FYNNEI. This CDR3 is CASSDRIRGLGEQYF. The part of the CDR3 DNA that was read is TGTGCCAGCAGTGATCGTATCAGGGGGCTCGGCGAG.

Notes on this clone: The read finishes 3 residues shy of the CDR3 end, and the germline J gene is used to complete it. The chain recombines TRBV7-2 with TRBJ1-2, with TRBD1 identical over 8 bases. The CDR3 consists of 15 residues. CDR1 is SGHTA, CDR2 FQGNSA, per germline. Trimming took 4 bases from V and 6 from J; bases not matched to a gene: 10. The CDR3 loop reads CASSSDRVAFDGYTF. CDR3 DNA, as far as it was read: TGTGCCAGCAGCTCGGACAGGGTCGCCTTCGATGGC.

Comments on this clone: The CDR3 is cut off 3 residues early in the read; its end comes from the germline J gene. This specimen includes other DNA sequences encoding the same CDR3. The chain carries TRBV18 and TRBJ2-5; 12 nucleotides line up with TRBD2. Germline V gives CDR1 KGHSH, CDR2 LQKENI. This CDR3 spans 19 amino acids. V lost 6 bases and J lost 5; bases outside the gene matches: 19. The CDR3 protein is CASSPDLGMTSGGRETQYF. The DNA read from the CDR3 is TGTGCCAGCTCCCCCGACCTGGGGATGACTAGCGGGGGACGGGAGACC.

A remark on this clone: Read coverage stops 3 residues before the CDR3 terminus; the germline J gene supplies the remainder. The rearrangement links TRBV7-8 to TRBJ1-2, with TRBD1 identical over 7 bases. With V trimmed by 2 bases and J by 7 bases, 16 bases remained unmatched. The CDR3 runs 17 residues. Germline lookup yields CDR1 SGHVS and CDR2 FQNEAQ. Here the CDR3 reads CASSLYLDRAVGRGYTF. The covered CDR3 bases are TGTGCCAGCAGCTTATACCTTGACAGGGCGGTTGGACGTGGC.

Comments on this clone: Read data end 3 residues before the CDR3 end; the end is taken from the germline J gene. The genes are TRBV19 and TRBJ1-1; TRBD1 matches at 7 bases. CDR1 is LNHDA, CDR2 SQIVND, per germline (reference sequence). The CDR3 runs 16 residues. The J segment lost 1 base and the V segment lost 2 bases, leaving 7 bases of the junction unmatched. The CDR3 here is CASSIRGQARNTEAFF. The covered CDR3 bases are TGTGCCAGTAGTATAAGGGGGCAGGCCCGGAACACTGAA.

As concerns this clone: The sequenced fragment ends 3 residues before the CDR3 boundary, so the rest is inferred from the germline J gene. The chain has TRBV13 and TRBJ2-1, with TRBD2 matching over 7 bases. Germline-derived CDR1 and CDR2 are PRHDT and FYEKMQ (reference sequence). With V trimmed by 4 bases and J by 8 bases, 14 bases remained unmatched. The CDR3 has 16 amino acids. CDR3 sequence: CASSSPSGDLWYEQFF. The covered CDR3 bases are TGTGCCAGCAGCTCCCCTAGCGGAGACCTCTGGTATGAG.

To note about this clone: The CDR3 extends 3 residues past the end of the read, so its final part is completed from the germline J gene. The chain links TRBV29-1 to TRBJ2-7; D possibly corresponds to TRBD2 (5 bases). In germline, CDR1 is SQVTM, CDR2 ANQGSEA. The CDR3 covers 12 residues. Deletions cut 5 bases from V and 3 bases from J, with 11 bases between. CDR3 DNA, as far as it was read: TGCAGCGTTATAGCGTCAGTCTACGAG. This gives the protein CSVIASVYE. The full CDR3 sequence reads CSVIASVYEQYF.

As to this clone: The read falls 3 residues short of the CDR3 end, and the missing part is taken from the germline J gene. The chain combines TRBV5-1 with TRBJ1-5; the match to TRBD1 covers 10 bases. The CDR3 has 13 amino acids. Per germline, CDR1 SGHRS and CDR2 YFSETQ. With 3 bases clipped from V and 7 bases from J, the junction kept 1 base outside the gene matches. CDR3 bases read: TGCGCCAGCAGCTCGACAGGGGGCCAGCCC. Translating it yields CASSSTGGQP. The whole CDR3 reads CASSSTGGQPQHF.

For this clone: The observed sequence ends 3 residues before the CDR3 terminus, with the missing tail filled in from the germline J gene. The chain carries TRBV7-9 and TRBJ1-1; a possible D gene is TRBD1 (5 bases). Deletions cut 5 bases from V and 7 bases from J, with 11 bases between. CDR3 size: 12 residues. Germline loops: CDR1 SEHNR, CDR2 FQNEAQ (reference sequence). CDR3 bases read: TGTGCCAGCAGCGACGACAGATTTGAA. Translated, it gives CASSDDRFE. The entire CDR3 sequence reads CASSDDRFEAFF. Full variable domain (remainder filled in from reference TRBV7-9 and TRBJ1-1): DTGVSQNPRHKITKRGQNVTFRCDPISEHNRLYWYRQTLGQGPEFLTYFQNEAQLEKSRLLSDRFSAERPKGSFSTLEIQRTEQGDSAMYLCASSDDRFEAFFGQGTRLTVV.

Comment on this clone: The CDR3 end is not reached by the read, which stops 3 residues before it; the germline J gene fills it in. The chain recombines TRBV11-2 with TRBJ1-1; D is uncertain. CDR1 SGHAT and CDR2 FQNNGV come from the germline V gene. The CDR3 sequence is 13 residues long. Trimming shortened V by 2 bases and J by 1 base, and 5 bases separated the two germline ends. The DNA read from the CDR3 is TGTGCCAGCAGCTTATTCCAGAACACTGAA. Translating it yields CASSLFQNTE. The whole CDR3 sequence reads CASSLFQNTEAFF.

About this clone: The CDR3 end falls 3 residues outside the read, so it is completed with the germline J gene. The sample holds other DNA sequences that translate to the same CDR3. V and J are TRBV19 and TRBJ1-1, with a tentative D call TRBD1 (5 bases). The germline CDR1 and CDR2 sequences are LNHDA and SQIVND (reference sequence). This CDR3 has 14 amino acids. The V end lost 7 bases, the J end lost 4 bases, and 16 bases lay between the germline ends. This chain's CDR3 is CASTTGGGGTEAFF. CDR3 DNA, as far as it was read: TGTGCCAGTACTACCGGGGGAGGTGGCACTGAA.

Turning to this clone: The CDR3 end falls 3 residues outside the read, so it is completed with the germline J gene. V usage is TRBV19 and J usage is TRBJ2-3; D unresolved. V was cut by 6 bases and J by 2 bases, with 6 bases left in between. From germline, CDR1 is LNHDA and CDR2 SQIVND (reference sequence). This CDR3 contains 12 residues. The CDR3: CASSLSTDTQYF. CDR3 DNA (partial): TGTGCCAGTAGCCTTTCCACAGATACG.

As concerns this clone: The CDR3 end is not reached by the read, which stops 3 residues before it; the germline J gene fills it in. V and J are TRBV5-1 and TRBJ1-1; D is unclear. CDR1 and CDR2 from the germline V gene are SGHRS and YFSETQ. The ends were cut back, 6 bases at V and 3 bases at J, with 15 bases in the middle. The CDR3 is made up of 14 amino acids. CDR3 DNA, as far as it was read: TGCGCCAGCACCCCTGTCCCCGAGGACACTGAA. It yields the protein CASTPVPEDTE. The whole CDR3 reads CASTPVPEDTEAFF.

Comments on this clone: Compared with germline, one end of the junction differs, possibly owing to a read error. Sequencing ends 3 residues short of the CDR3 end; the germline J gene provides the rest. V and J are TRBV7-9 and TRBJ2-7; the D gene is possibly TRBD2 (5 bases). Germline lookup yields CDR1 SEHNR and CDR2 FQNEAQ (reference sequence). The CDR3 loop spans 13 amino acids. CDR3 DNA, as far as it was read: TGTTCCAGCAGCTTTTTACTAGCCTACGAG. As protein: CSSSFLLAYE. In full, the CDR3 reads CSSSFLLAYEQYF.

As concerns this clone: The CDR3 end is not reached by the read, which stops 3 residues before it; the germline J gene fills it in. This sequence joins TRBV7-2 and TRBJ2-1; no clear D. The V gene lost 3 bases and the J gene lost 1 base, with 7 bases spanning the gap. The CDR3 is 14 residues long. Looked up from germline, CDR1 is SGHTA and CDR2 is FQGNSA. The covered CDR3 bases are TGTGCCAGCAGCTTGGGCAAATCCTACAATGAG. Protein product: CASSLGKSYNE. The whole CDR3 sequence is CASSLGKSYNEQFF.

To note about this clone: The read gets to within 3 residues of the CDR3 end, and the germline J gene fills in the rest. V and J are TRBV2 and TRBJ1-2; D remains ambiguous. Trimming stripped 5 bases from V and 7 bases from J, with 11 bases between. Germline CDR1 and CDR2: SNHLY and FYNNEI. This CDR3 spans 12 amino acids. This chain's CDR3 is CASSSGRVGYTF. Incomplete CDR3 DNA: TGTGCCAGCAGTTCAGGAAGGGTTGGC.

Concerning this clone itself: Read sequence stops 3 residues before the CDR3 end, and the germline J gene provides the missing end. The chain uses TRBV6-1 and TRBJ2-7, with a weak D call TRBD1 (6 bases). This CDR3 has 15 amino acids. Germline V gene data show CDR1 as MNHNS and CDR2 as SASEGT. Trimming left V 2 bases short and J 0 bases short, with 11 bases between. The sequenced part of the CDR3 DNA is TGTGCCAGCAGTGAAACAGGGTTAAGCTCCTACGAG. It is translated as CASSETGLSSYE. The complete CDR3 protein is CASSETGLSSYEQYF.

In the case of this clone: Read coverage stops 3 residues before the CDR3 terminus; the germline J gene supplies the remainder. V and J are TRBV6-1 and TRBJ1-2; 7 positions match TRBD1. The germline V gene encodes CDR1 MNHNS and CDR2 SASEGT. The CDR3 is 18 amino acids. V lost 0 bases, J lost 1 base, and 11 bases stayed unmatched. Partial CDR3 DNA: TGTGCCAGCAGTGAAGCGGTGCTCCGGGACAGCCTTAACTATGGC. Its translation is CASSEAVLRDSLNYG. The whole CDR3 reads CASSEAVLRDSLNYGYTF.

About this clone itself: The read ends 3 residues before the CDR3 terminus; that terminus is restored from the germline J gene. The gene calls are TRBV5-6 and TRBJ2-1, with D unresolved. CDR1 is SGHDT and CDR2 is YYEEEE in the germline V gene. V dropped 4 bases and J dropped 6 bases, with 11 bases sitting between them. CDR3 length: 13 residues. The CDR3 bases that were read are TGTGCCAGCAGCGCCGACATGGGCAATGAG. Protein sequence: CASSADMGNE. In full, the CDR3 is CASSADMGNEQFF.

A word on this clone: The read falls 3 residues short of the CDR3 end, and the missing part is taken from the germline J gene. The chain carries TRBV29-1 and TRBJ2-2; D perhaps matches TRBD1 (5 bases). The germline gives CDR1 SQVTM, CDR2 ANQGSEA. The CDR3 extends over 11 amino acids. V was clipped by 4 bases and J by 6 bases, with 6 bases between them. The covered CDR3 bases are TGCAGCGTTGTAGGGGCCGGGGAG. Residues: CSVVGAGE. The complete CDR3 protein is CSVVGAGELFF.

On this clone: The read ends 3 residues shy of where the CDR3 ends; the end is completed using the germline J gene. The chain employs TRBV7-6 and TRBJ2-6, with 8 bases fitting TRBD1. This CDR3 comprises 18 residues. CDR1 is SGHVS and CDR2 is FNYEAQ in the germline V gene. V lost 5 bases, J lost 4 bases, and 13 bases stayed unmatched. The CDR3 loop is CASSRGQETFSGANVLTF. CDR3 DNA, as far as it was read: TGTGCCAGCAGCAGGGGACAGGAGACCTTCTCCGGGGCCAACGTC.

Of note for this clone: The read stops 3 residues short of the end of the CDR3; the missing end is completed from the germline J gene. The V call is TRBV10-3, the J call TRBJ1-5, with D tentatively TRBD1 (6 bases). The CDR3 has 15 amino acids. Between the trimmed V and J ends, which lost 4 bases and 5 bases, there was a span of 15 bases. Germline-derived CDR1 and CDR2 are ENHRY and SYGVKD. CDR3 sequence: CAISVTGRLDQPQHF. The part of the CDR3 DNA that was read is TGTGCCATCAGTGTCACAGGGAGATTGGATCAGCCC.

Remarks on this clone: The read comes to an end 3 residues before the CDR3 does, leaving the germline J gene to fill in the end. This chain uses TRBV11-2 with TRBJ1-2; 11 bases fit TRBD1. The CDR3 is made up of 15 amino acids. Looked up from germline, CDR1 is SGHAT and CDR2 is FQNNGV. V lost 1 base to trimming and J lost 5 bases; unmatched junction nucleotides: 3. Incomplete CDR3 DNA: TGTGCCAGCAGCTTAGGGACAGGGGGCGCGTATGGC. This translates into CASSLGTGGAYG. The full CDR3 reads CASSLGTGGAYGYTF.

For this clone: The CDR3 end is not reached by the read, which stops 3 residues before it; the germline J gene fills it in. The chain couples TRBV2 to TRBJ2-7, with D unresolved. The germline gives CDR1 SNHLY, CDR2 FYNNEI. The germline V and J ends were trimmed by 6 bases and 5 bases, with 20 bases remaining between them. This CDR3 spans 15 amino acids. This chain's CDR3 is CASRDPRNGSNEQYF. Partial CDR3 DNA: TGTGCCAGCAGGGATCCCCGCAACGGTAGCAACGAG.

Points on this clone: Read sequence stops 3 residues before the CDR3 end, and the germline J gene provides the missing end. The chain has TRBV19 and TRBJ1-2; D is possibly TRBD1 (5 bases). This CDR3 region has 15 residues. Germline V gives CDR1 LNHDA, CDR2 SQIVND (reference sequence). The DNA read from the CDR3 is TGTGCCAGTAGTACTGGGACTGTTATTCTCAATGAC. The encoded protein is CASSTGTVILND. The complete CDR3 sequence is CASSTGTVILNDYTF.

The sequenced CDR3 bases are TGTGCCAGCTCACCATCCACATCCTACGAG. Translating it yields CASSPSTSYE. In full, the CDR3 reads CASSPSTSYEQYF. The J gene is TRBJ2-7, the V gene TRBV18; D is undetermined. The read halts 3 residues ahead of the CDR3 end, with the missing end drawn from the germline J gene. CDR3 size: 13 residues. From germline, CDR1 is KGHSH and CDR2 LQKENI. V lost 2 bases to trimming and J lost 1 base, with 6 bases between them.

On this clone: The read ends 3 residues early relative to the CDR3; the germline J gene fills the gap. This chain uses TRBV19 with TRBJ2-7; 10 bases are a match to TRBD1. CDR3 length: 13 amino acids. V lost 6 bases, J lost 5 bases, and 4 bases stayed unmatched. Germline V CDR1 and CDR2: LNHDA, SQIVND (reference sequence). CDR3 residues: CASRGQGINEQYF. The part of the CDR3 DNA that was read is TGTGCCAGTAGGGGACAGGGGATCAACGAG.

Turning to this clone: One end of the junction does not line up with germline, which may come from a read error. The observed sequence ends 3 residues before the CDR3 terminus, with the missing tail filled in from the germline J gene. The J gene is TRBJ1-1, the V gene TRBV5-6, with 9 bases identical to TRBD1. CDR1 SGHDT and CDR2 YYEEEE come from the germline V gene. There are 14 residues in the CDR3. The CDR3 here is CASFGDRDYTEAFF. Partial CDR3 DNA: TGTGCCAGCTTCGGGGACAGGGATTACACTGAG.